These T cell receptor beta chains were read from a single sample in a study of blood T cell repertoires in COVID-19. Profiled with immunoSEQ multiplex PCR; TCRdb holds only in-frame clones, not every one. The sample consists of roughly 250,000 clones, more than 65% of them appearing once. What was sequenced was peripheral blood. These receptors were taken from a man between 50 and 59 years old with active or convalescent COVID-19. The CDR3 runs from the conserved cysteine through the conserved F or W. The D gene is left open where the match is weak. Clone size is given for some rows only: seen once, a few or many times, or a class if the clone is expanded.

d_gene | j_gene | v_gene | abundance | CDR3aa | CDR3nt
TRBD1 | TRBJ1-3 | TRBV5-1 | - | CASSQTGVGNTIYF | TGCGCCAGCAGCCAGACAGGGGTTGGAAACACCATATATTTT
- | TRBJ2-7 | TRBV2 | - | CASTLQFSYEQYF | TGTGCCAGCACCTTACAGTTCTCCTACGAGCAGTACTTC
- | TRBJ2-3 | TRBV7-9 | - | CASSLVSGASDTQYF | TGTGCCAGCAGCTTAGTGAGCGGAGCGTCAGATACGCAGTATTTT
- | TRBJ1-6 | TRBV6-2/TRBV6-3 | - | CASSYGSSYNSPLHF | TGTGCCAGCAGTTATGGGAGCTCCTATAATTCACCCCTCCACTTT
TRBD2 | TRBJ2-3 | TRBV7-3 | few | CASSLGLAGETDTQYF | TGTGCCAGCAGCCTCGGACTAGCGGGGGAGACAGATACGCAGTATTTT
- | TRBJ2-3 | TRBV6-1 | - | CASSEDRTDTQYF | TGTGCCAGCAGTGAAGACAGGACAGATACGCAGTATTTT
TRBD1 | TRBJ2-5 | TRBV2 | - | CASIRGGTADF | TGTGCCAGCATCCGGGGTGGGACAGCGGACTTC
TRBD1 | TRBJ2-1 | TRBV7-2 | - | CASSFPRDRGRDEQFF | TGTGCCAGCAGCTTTCCCCGGGACAGGGGGAGGGATGAGCAGTTCTTC
- | TRBJ1-3 | TRBV2 | - | CASNPGKNWGNTIYF | TGTGCCAGCAACCCGGGGAAGAATTGGGGAAACACCATATATTTT
- | TRBJ1-5 | TRBV2 | - | CASRPQGGPGQPQHF | TGTGCCAGCAGACCCCAGGGCGGCCCCGGTCAGCCCCAGCATTTT
- | TRBJ1-2 | TRBV19 | few | CASNPIGRPNYGYTF | TGTGCCAGTAACCCAATCGGCAGGCCTAACTATGGCTACACCTTC
- | TRBJ1-5 | TRBV6-2/TRBV6-3 | - | CASSYIHNQPQHF | TGTGCCAGCAGTTACATTCACAATCAGCCCCAGCATTTT
- | TRBJ2-1 | TRBV25-1 | few | CASSEGADLAEQFF | TGTGCCAGCAGTGAAGGTGCGGACTTAGCTGAGCAGTTCTTC
- | TRBJ1-2 | TRBV7-3 | - | CASSSPAQGSGGYTF | TGTGCCAGCAGCTCCCCCGCACAGGGATCGGGCGGCTACACCTTC
TRBD1 | TRBJ1-2 | TRBV15 | - | CATSEGQDYGYTF | TGTGCCACCAGCGAGGGACAGGACTATGGCTACACCTTC
- | TRBJ1-1 | TRBV7-9 | - | CASSSMEPGDTEAFF | TGTGCCAGCAGCTCAATGGAGCCCGGAGACACTGAAGCTTTCTTT
TRBD1 | TRBJ2-5 | TRBV19 | - | CASSTNRGRETQYF | TGTGCCAGTAGTACTAACAGGGGGCGAGAGACCCAGTACTTC
TRBD1 | TRBJ1-2 | TRBV3-1/TRBV3-2 | - | CASSLGQGAYGYTF | TGTGCCAGCAGCCTGGGACAGGGGGCGTATGGCTACACCTTC
- | TRBJ2-5 | TRBV20-1 | - | CSAIPQETQYF | TGCAGTGCCATCCCCCAAGAGACCCAGTACTTC
- | TRBJ2-5 | TRBV5-5 | - | CASSTELGRETQYF | TGTGCCAGCAGCACAGAACTGGGTCGAGAGACCCAGTACTTC
- | TRBJ2-1 | TRBV5-1 | once | CASSLVLSNEQFF | TGCGCCAGCAGCTTGGTGCTATCCAATGAGCAGTTCTTC
- | TRBJ2-5 | TRBV19 | - | CASSSRQIQETQYF | TGTGCCAGTAGTTCAAGACAGATTCAAGAGACCCAGTACTTC
- | TRBJ2-1 | TRBV6-5 | - | CASRPGGPDNEQFF | TGTGCCAGTCGGCCCGGGGGGCCGGACAATGAGCAGTTCTTC
- | TRBJ1-1 | TRBV18 | - | CASSIKNTINTEAFF | TGTGCCAGCTCAATTAAGAACACCATCAACACTGAAGCTTTCTTT
TRBD1 | TRBJ1-5 | TRBV6-5 | - | CASSPATGTQPQHF | TGTGCCAGCAGTCCAGCGACAGGGACTCAGCCCCAGCATTTT
TRBD2 | TRBJ2-3 | TRBV3-1/TRBV3-2 | - | CASSHVRTSGVGDTQYF | TGTGCCAGCAGCCATGTTCGGACTAGCGGGGTAGGAGATACGCAGTATTTT
TRBD2 | TRBJ2-1 | TRBV19 | - | CASSPLASGGYNEQFF | TGTGCCAGTAGTCCCCTTGCGAGCGGGGGCTACAATGAGCAGTTCTTC
- | TRBJ2-7 | TRBV10-3 | - | CAISEKTGPYEQYF | TGTGCCATCAGTGAGAAGACAGGTCCCTACGAGCAGTACTTC
- | TRBJ1-1 | TRBV15 | - | CATSRDSWGGTEAFF | TGTGCCACCAGCAGAGATTCGTGGGGAGGAACTGAAGCTTTCTTT
- | TRBJ2-5 | TRBV2 | - | CASSETRFETQYF | TGTGCCAGCAGTGAAACCAGATTTGAGACCCAGTACTTC
- | TRBJ2-7 | TRBV4-3 | - | CASSQGHGYEQYF | TGCGCCAGCAGCCAGGGACATGGATACGAGCAGTACTTC
TRBD1 | TRBJ1-1 | TRBV30 | - | CALTGGLWTEAFF | TGTGCCTTGACAGGGGGGTTGTGGACTGAAGCTTTCTTT
TRBD2 | TRBJ2-2 | TRBV6-6 | once | CASSYPSGGNTGELFF | TGTGCCAGCAGTTACCCTAGCGGGGGGAACACCGGGGAGCTGTTTTTT
TRBD1 | TRBJ1-2 | TRBV19 | - | CASSPTGQGPKGYGYTF | TGTGCCAGTAGTCCCACGGGACAGGGCCCGAAAGGGTATGGCTACACCTTC
TRBD1 | TRBJ1-6 | TRBV28 | once | CASRTTGGDNSPLHF | TGTGCCAGCAGGACTACAGGGGGCGATAATTCACCCCTCCACTTT
- | TRBJ2-7 | TRBV2 | - | CASSPGLGEQYF | TGTGCCAGCAGTCCGGGACTCGGGGAGCAGTACTTC
- | TRBJ2-7 | TRBV19 | - | CASTQTGISYEQYF | TGTGCCAGTACCCAAACAGGGATCTCCTACGAGCAGTACTTC
TRBD1 | TRBJ2-7 | TRBV5-4 | - | CASSLLGQGPEQYF | TGTGCCAGCAGCTTACTTGGACAGGGGCCTGAGCAGTACTTC